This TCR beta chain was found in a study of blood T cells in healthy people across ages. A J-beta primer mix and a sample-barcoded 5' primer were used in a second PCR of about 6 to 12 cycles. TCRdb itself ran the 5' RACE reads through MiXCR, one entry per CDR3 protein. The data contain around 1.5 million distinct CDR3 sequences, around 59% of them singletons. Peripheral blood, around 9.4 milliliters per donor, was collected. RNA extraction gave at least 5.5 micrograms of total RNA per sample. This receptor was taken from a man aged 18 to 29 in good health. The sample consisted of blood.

CDR3 region: CASSQTSENYEQYF. The CDR3 DNA reads as TGTGCCAGCAGCCAGACGAGCGAGAACTACGAGCAGTACTTC. The chain uses TRBV13 and TRBJ2-7; no clear D gene. This CDR3 has 14 residues. Trimming removed 5 bases from V and 3 bases from J, with 14 bases in between. CDR1 PRHDT and CDR2 FYEKMQ come from the germline V gene (reference sequence).